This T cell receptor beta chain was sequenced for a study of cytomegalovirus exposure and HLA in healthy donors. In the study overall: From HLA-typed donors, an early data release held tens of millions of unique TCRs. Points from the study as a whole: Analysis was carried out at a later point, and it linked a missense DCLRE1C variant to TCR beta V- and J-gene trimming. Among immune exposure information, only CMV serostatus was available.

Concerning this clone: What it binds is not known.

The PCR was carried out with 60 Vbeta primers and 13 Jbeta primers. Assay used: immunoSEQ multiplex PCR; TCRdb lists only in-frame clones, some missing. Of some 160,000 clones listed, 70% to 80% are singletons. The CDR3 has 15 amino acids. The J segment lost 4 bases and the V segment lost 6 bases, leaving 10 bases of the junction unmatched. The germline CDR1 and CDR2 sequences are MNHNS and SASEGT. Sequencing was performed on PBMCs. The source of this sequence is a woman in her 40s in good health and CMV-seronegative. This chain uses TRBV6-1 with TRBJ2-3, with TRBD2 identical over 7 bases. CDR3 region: CASSPGGLQADTQYF. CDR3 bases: TGTGCCAGCAGCCCGGGGGGACTACAGGCAGATACGCAGTATTTT.